This T cell receptor beta chain was obtained from a study of OX40 agonist ivuxolimab in advanced cancers. In the study overall: The dose-escalation cohort had hepatocellular carcinoma, melanoma, renal cell or head and neck cancer. Of mixed ages from about 23 to 85 and averaging around 60 years, the group was roughly 85% male. Study-wide points: Partial responders receiving 0.1-3.0 mg/kg showed among the lowest clonal expansion.

On cycle 4 day 1 and cycle 7 day 1, as well as at baseline, blood was sampled. From germline, CDR1 is LNHNV and CDR2 YYDKDF (reference sequence). The CDR3 covers 15 residues. V lost 0 bases, J lost 5 bases, and 5 bases stayed unmatched. Clones were read by immunoSEQ multiplex PCR, and TCRdb kept only the in-frame ones, dropping some. In the table there are 70,000 or so clones, 87% of which are singletons. As concerns this clone: The antigen remains undetermined.

The specimen comprised CD4+ or CD8+ T cells sorted from blood, sampled in a trial of the OX40 agonist ivuxolimab. This chain joins TRBV15 and TRBJ2-7; TRBD1 agrees at 9 bases. This TCR derives from an adult with an advanced solid tumor such as melanoma, head and neck, liver or kidney cancer. DNA of the CDR3: TGTGCCACCAGCAGAGATTTCGGGACAGGGAACGAGCAGTACTTC. Amino acid sequence: CATSRDFGTGNEQYF.